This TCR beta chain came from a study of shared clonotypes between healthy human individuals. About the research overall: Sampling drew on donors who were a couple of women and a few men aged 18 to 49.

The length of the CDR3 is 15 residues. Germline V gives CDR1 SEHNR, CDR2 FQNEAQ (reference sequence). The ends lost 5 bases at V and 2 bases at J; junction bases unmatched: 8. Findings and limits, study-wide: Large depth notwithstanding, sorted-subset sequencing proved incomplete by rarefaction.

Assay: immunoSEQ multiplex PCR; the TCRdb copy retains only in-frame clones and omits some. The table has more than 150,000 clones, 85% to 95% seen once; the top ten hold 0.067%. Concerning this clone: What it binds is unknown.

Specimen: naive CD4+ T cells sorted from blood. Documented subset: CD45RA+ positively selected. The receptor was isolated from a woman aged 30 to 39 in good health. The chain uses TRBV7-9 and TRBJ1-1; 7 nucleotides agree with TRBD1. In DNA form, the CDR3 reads TGTGCCAGCAGCCCAGGCGGGACAGCCAACACTGAAGCTTTCTTT. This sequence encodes CASSPGGTANTEAFF.